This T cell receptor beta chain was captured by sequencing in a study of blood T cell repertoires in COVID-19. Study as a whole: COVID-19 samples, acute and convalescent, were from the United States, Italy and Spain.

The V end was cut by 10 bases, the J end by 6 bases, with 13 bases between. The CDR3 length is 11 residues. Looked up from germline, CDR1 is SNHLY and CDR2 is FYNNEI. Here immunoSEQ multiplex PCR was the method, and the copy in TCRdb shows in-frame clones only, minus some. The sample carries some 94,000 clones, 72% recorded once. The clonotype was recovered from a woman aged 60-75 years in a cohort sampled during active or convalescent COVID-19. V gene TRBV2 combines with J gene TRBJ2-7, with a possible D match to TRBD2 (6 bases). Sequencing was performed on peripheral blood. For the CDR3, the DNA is TGTGCCATTAACCGGGACTTCGAGCAGTACTTC. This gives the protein CAINRDFEQYF.